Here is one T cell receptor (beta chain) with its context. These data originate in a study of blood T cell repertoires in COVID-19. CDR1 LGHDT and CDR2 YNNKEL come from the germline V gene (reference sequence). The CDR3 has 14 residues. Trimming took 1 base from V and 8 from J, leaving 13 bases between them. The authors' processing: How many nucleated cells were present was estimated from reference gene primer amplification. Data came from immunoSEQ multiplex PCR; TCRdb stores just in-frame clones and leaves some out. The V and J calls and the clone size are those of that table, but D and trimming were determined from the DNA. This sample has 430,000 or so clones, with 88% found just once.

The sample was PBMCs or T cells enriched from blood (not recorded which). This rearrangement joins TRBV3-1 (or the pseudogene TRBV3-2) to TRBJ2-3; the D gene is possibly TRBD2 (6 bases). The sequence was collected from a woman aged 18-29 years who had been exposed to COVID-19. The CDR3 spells CASSQGWRDGTQYF. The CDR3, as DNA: TGTGCCAGCAGCCAAGGATGGCGGGACGGTACGCAGTATTTT.